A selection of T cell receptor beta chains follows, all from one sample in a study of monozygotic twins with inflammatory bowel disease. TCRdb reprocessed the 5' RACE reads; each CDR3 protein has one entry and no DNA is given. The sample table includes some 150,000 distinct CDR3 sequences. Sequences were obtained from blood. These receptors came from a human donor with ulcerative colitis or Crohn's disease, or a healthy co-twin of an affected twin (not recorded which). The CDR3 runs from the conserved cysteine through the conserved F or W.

CSVGRGNSYEQYF	TRBJ2-7	TRBV29-1
CASSIGTLSSYEQYF	TRBJ2-7	TRBV5-1
CAISEGDRIQHF	TRBJ1-5	TRBV10-3
CSARQVLTYEQYF	TRBJ2-7	TRBV20-1
CASIKQGMNTEAFF	TRBJ1-1	TRBV6-2/TRBV6-3
CASSLLQETQYF	TRBJ2-5	TRBV5-1
CATSGIYNEQFF	TRBJ2-1	TRBV28
CASSFGGLAGMDEQFF	TRBJ2-1	TRBV12-3/TRBV12-4
CASRLKGGSYNEQFF	TRBJ2-1	TRBV5-4
CASSLPLANTGELFF	TRBJ2-2	TRBV7-2
CASSLLQGEDEAFF	TRBJ1-1	TRBV5-1
CASSERDSFGLLENQPQHF	TRBJ1-5	TRBV6-1
CASSERLEETQYF	TRBJ2-5	TRBV7-6
CASGLPRGNEQFF	TRBJ2-1	TRBV12-5
CASSQSGDPRLNEQFF	TRBJ2-1	TRBV14
CASSLESGLNHGYTF	TRBJ1-2	TRBV5-1
CSARTWTSGNEQFF	TRBJ2-1	TRBV20-1
CASSIAGLAGDGETQYF	TRBJ2-5	TRBV9